This TCR beta chain is from a study of regulatory T cells in long-lasting Graves disease. Study in general: Patients with persistent Graves' disease had over 5 years of antithyroid drugs and persistent TSH receptor antibodies. Regarding the study as a whole: Persistent disease showed a preference for TRBV28, TRBJ1-2 and TRBJ2-5.

Time point noted: persistent/refractory GD, antithyroid drugs over 5 years with positive TRAb. Isolated PBMC RNA provided the starting material for the TCR library. An endocrinology department in Xi'an, China, recruited the patients. The CDR3 totals 17 residues. Trimming at V came to 0 bases and at J to 2 bases, leaving 7 bases not matched to a gene. In germline, CDR1 is MNHEY, CDR2 SVGEGT. This clonotype was counted ten times or more. Its antigen remains unidentified. To make TCR beta libraries, researchers used iRepertoire HTBI primers and Arm-PCR of CDR3 regions. Via MiXCR, TCRdb re-called the multiplex PCR reads, giving one row per CDR3 protein. The data hold a few hundred thousand distinct CDR3 sequences, with 20% to 25% observed a single time.

Here the sequenced sample was peripheral blood mononuclear cells (PBMCs), taken when the disease was refractory, from a patient treated with antithyroid drugs. This sequence joins TRBV6-2 or TRBV6-3 and TRBJ2-7; 10 bases are shared with TRBD2. The receptor's source is a female donor with Graves disease. CDR3 DNA: TGTGCCAGCAGTTACTCAGCTAGCGGGAGCACACCCTACGAGCAGTACTTC. This encodes CASSYSASGSTPYEQYF.